These 8 T cell receptor beta chains originate from one sample sequenced in a study of cytomegalovirus exposure and HLA in healthy donors. Both 60 Vbeta primers and 13 Jbeta primers went into the PCR. Produced via immunoSEQ multiplex PCR; TCRdb's table is partial and in-frame only. Of fewer than 250,000 clones listed, 70% to 80% are singletons. Source material: PBMCs. Every receptor here comes from a man aged 35 to 55 in good health and CMV-seronegative.

V gene TRBV5-6 combines with J gene TRBJ2-7; a possible D gene is TRBD2 (5 bases). Germline CDR1 is SGHDT and CDR2 is YYEEEE. The CDR3 covers 14 residues. Trimming removed 4 bases at V and 0 bases at J, with 11 bases between. The CDR3 spells CASSPGSGSYEQYF. For the CDR3, the DNA is TGTGCCAGCAGCCCGGGGAGTGGCTCCTACGAGCAGTACTTC.

The chain employs TRBV2 and TRBJ1-6; a possible D gene is TRBD1 (6 bases). The length of the CDR3 is 13 residues. Germline V lookup: CDR1 SNHLY, CDR2 FYNNEI. Trimming took 11 bases from V and 9 from J, leaving 17 bases between them. The CDR3 region has the DNA TGTGCCGGATACAGGGATTTGGGTTCACCCCTCCACTTT. Amino acids: CAGYRDLGSPLHF. Full variable domain (rest looked up from reference TRBV2 and TRBJ1-6): EPEVTQTPSHQVTQMGQEVILRCVPISNHLYFYWYRQILGQKVEFLVSFYNNEISEKSEIFDDQFSVERPDGSNFTLKIRSTKLEDSAMYFCAGYRDLGSPLHFGNGTRLTVT.

The chain links TRBV28 to TRBJ2-7; possibly TRBD1 for D (6 bases). Trimming left V 1 base short and J 5 bases short, with 12 bases between. CDR1 is MDHEN, CDR2 SYDVKM, per germline. The CDR3 runs 14 residues. This chain's CDR3 is CASSLLTGINEQYF. The DNA of the CDR3 is TGTGCCAGCAGTTTATTAACAGGGATTAACGAGCAGTACTTC. Looking up the rest from reference TRBV28 and TRBJ2-7 gives the full variable domain: DVKVTQSSRYLVKRTGEKVFLECVQDMDHENMFWYRQDPGLGLRLIYFSYDVKMKEKGDIPEGYSVSREKKERFSLILESASTNQTSMYLCASSLLTGINEQYFGPGTRLTVT.

This chain uses TRBV5-6 with TRBJ2-1; 11 nucleotides align to TRBD2. This CDR3 contains 18 residues. CDR1 and CDR2 (germline): SGHDT, YYEEEE. V dropped 0 bases and J dropped 9; count of bases not matched to a gene: 14. DNA of the CDR3: TGTGCCAGCAGCTTGGCCTACGTAATAGCGGGAGGGGGTAGTGAGCAGTTCTTC. It yields the protein CASSLAYVIAGGGSEQFF.

The V gene is TRBV5-4, the J gene TRBJ2-3; TRBD2 aligns across 9 bases. The CDR3 length is 16 residues. Trimming took 4 bases from V and 0 from J; bases not matched to a gene: 6. Germline V gives CDR1 SGHNT, CDR2 YYREEE (reference sequence). The CDR3 bases are TGTGCCAGCAGCAGTAGCGGGGGCCGTAGCACAGATACGCAGTATTTT. Amino acid sequence: CASSSSGGRSTDTQYF.

CDR3 in amino acids: CASSESRREGPLVEQFF. The CDR3 nucleotides are TGTGCCAGCAGTGAAAGCCGGCGGGAGGGCCCACTGGTTGAGCAGTTCTTC. The V gene is TRBV6-1, the J gene TRBJ2-1, with 9 bases fitting TRBD2. The length of the CDR3 is 17 residues. The junction had 14 bases not matched to a gene; V was cut back by 2 bases and J by 9 bases. CDR1 is MNHNS, CDR2 SASEGT, per germline.

The chain recombines TRBV5-1 with TRBJ2-5, with 8 positions matching TRBD2. The J segment lost 3 bases and the V segment lost 1 base, leaving 8 bases of the junction unmatched. CDR1 and CDR2 (germline): SGHRS, YFSETQ. The CDR3 runs 16 residues. The CDR3: CASSLKRISGKETQYF. CDR3 coding DNA: TGCGCCAGCAGCTTGAAACGCATTAGCGGGAAAGAGACCCAGTACTTC.

The chain joins TRBV6-5 to TRBJ1-6; 9 nucleotides align to TRBD1. The CDR3 consists of 14 residues. With 5 bases clipped from V and 9 bases from J, the junction kept 5 bases outside the gene matches. Germline lookup yields CDR1 MNHEY and CDR2 SVGAGI. The DNA of the CDR3 is TGTGCCAGCAGTGAGGACAGGGGCCGTTCACCCCTCCACTTT. Amino acids: CASSEDRGRSPLHF.